The 4 T cell receptor beta chains given below trace back to one sample, sequenced in a study of T cells expressing NK-cell markers. TCRdb reprocessed the 5' RACE reads, keeping one entry per CDR3 protein, no DNA. The repertoire shows about 460,000 distinct CDR3 sequences; the top ten hold approximately 1.4%. Sequencing was performed on blood T cells: a sorted CD56 or NKG2C T cell subset, CD4+ or CD8+ T cells, or bulk PBMC T cells (not recorded which). These receptors came from a woman aged 45-59 years in good health.

V is TRBV6-1 and J is TRBJ2-7; TCRdb's D call of TRBD2 is untestable without DNA. Germline V gene data show CDR1 as MNHNS and CDR2 as SASEGT. The CDR3 has 16 residues. The CDR3 is CASMLGTSGVTYEQYF.

The chain couples TRBV12-3 or TRBV12-4 to TRBJ2-3; there is no DNA to check the TCRdb D call of TRBD1. This CDR3 comprises 18 residues. Here the CDR3 reads CASSTLRGGLASTDTQYF.

The chain uses TRBV6-1 and TRBJ2-7. The CDR3 spans 13 residues. Per germline, CDR1 MNHNS and CDR2 SASEGT. This chain's CDR3 is CASCRKNSYEQYF.

The chain employs TRBV11-2 and TRBJ2-1; with no DNA, the TCRdb D assignment of TRBD1 cannot be verified. The CDR3 contains 14 residues. The germline CDR1 and CDR2 sequences are SGHAT and FQNNGV. CDR3 sequence: CASSPRKGYNEQFF.